This T cell receptor (beta chain) was sequenced for a study of CD8+CD57+ T cells in acquired aplastic anemia. For the study at large: When averaged, DNA from sorted CD4+ and CD8+ cells came to approximately 3.2 ug.

Both TCR beta VDJ combination and CDR3 sequence profiling were carried out. Genomic DNA was the template for this profiling. Via MiXCR, TCRdb re-called the reads, giving one row per CDR3 protein. The sample has 250,000 to 350,000 distinct CDR3 sequences; about 56% are singletons. Germline V gene sequence: CDR1 SGHVS, CDR2 FQNEAQ. The CDR3 consists of 13 residues. Trimming shortened V by 3 bases and J by 2 bases, and 8 bases separated the two germline ends. This clonotype was recorded many times. Its antigen is unknown. The study's findings and limits: About 30 CD8+ CDR3 sequences occurred in both the patients and the controls. Between the patient and control groups, CD8+ Simpson's diversity did not differ significantly.

The sequenced material came from sorted CD4+, CD8+, or CD8+CD57+ T cells (not recorded which) from PBMCs. V is TRBV7-8 and J is TRBJ2-7, with no clear D. This clonotype was sampled from a human donor with severe aplastic anemia or a healthy control (not recorded which). CDR3: CASSFTPAYEQYF. In DNA form, the CDR3 reads TGTGCCAGCAGCTTTACCCCAGCCTACGAGCAGTACTTC.